These T cell receptor beta chains were read from a single sample in a study of T cells in localized non-small cell lung cancer. Libraries were prepared by immunoSEQ multiplex PCR; TCRdb keeps only in-frame clonotypes and omits some of them. The sample consists of tens of thousands of clones, 86% of them appearing once. The material sequenced was peripheral blood, taken before any cancer treatment. Receptors originate from a male donor aged 60 or older with stage III squamous cell lung carcinoma. The CDR3 runs from the conserved cysteine through the conserved F or W. D genes are given only for firm matches. Not every row has a clone size; where given, it reads once, few, many or a size class.

>TRBV11-2|TRBD2|TRBJ2-7|-
TGTGCCAGCAGCTTAGGGCAGCGGGGGAGCTCCTACGAGCAGTACTTC
CASSLGQRGSSYEQYF
>TRBV2|-|TRBJ2-3|-
TGTGCCAGCCGGATAAAATTAGGGGACCCAGACACAGATACGCAGTATTTT
CASRIKLGDPDTDTQYF
>TRBV19|-|TRBJ1-4|-
TGTGCCAGTAGTGGGGGCAGAGAATATGAAAAACTGTTTTTT
CASSGGREYEKLFF
>TRBV4-3|TRBD1|TRBJ1-2|-
TGCGCCAGCAGCCAAGCTATGCCACGGGACAGTCCCTATGGCTACACCTTC
CASSQAMPRDSPYGYTF
>TRBV28|TRBD1|TRBJ2-5|-
TGTGCCAGCAAAACCCGTTCTTACGGGACAGGGGCTCAGACCCAGTACTTC
CASKTRSYGTGAQTQYF
>TRBV5-4|TRBD2|TRBJ2-1|-
TGTGCCAGCAGCTTGGGCCCAGCGGGGGGTGAATACAATGAGCAGTTCTTC
CASSLGPAGGEYNEQFF
>TRBV11-2|-|TRBJ1-5|-
TGTGCCAGCAGCTTCGACCGCAATCAGCCCCAGCATTTT
CASSFDRNQPQHF
>TRBV9|TRBD2|TRBJ2-6|-
TGTGCCAGCAGCGACCGGACTAGCGGGAGACTCTATTCTGGGGCCAACGTCCTGACTTTC
CASSDRTSGRLYSGANVLTF
>TRBV30|-|TRBJ1-2|-
TGTGCCTGGAGTGGGGGCAGGGTGAACTATGGCTACACCTTC
CAWSGGRVNYGYTF
>TRBV19|TRBD2|TRBJ2-7|-
TGTGCCAGTAGTAGCTGGACTAGCGGGGCCTACGAGCAGTACTTC
CASSSWTSGAYEQYF
>TRBV5-4|-|TRBJ2-7|-
TGTGCCAGCAGCGGCGGACGGGTGGGCAACGAGCAGTACTTC
CASSGGRVGNEQYF
>TRBV18|-|TRBJ1-3|-
TGTGCCAGCTCTCGCGGGTCTACTGGAAACACCATATATTTT
CASSRGSTGNTIYF
>TRBV7-2|TRBD1|TRBJ2-7|-
TGTGCCAGCAGCCCGACCCCAGGACAGGCGAACGAGCAGTACTTC
CASSPTPGQANEQYF
>TRBV15|-|TRBJ1-2|-
TGTGCCACCAGTCCCGGGGGGCTAGGCTACACCTTC
CATSPGGLGYTF
>TRBV4-1|TRBD1|TRBJ1-5|once
TGCGCCAGCAGCCTAATTGGACAGGACAATCAGCCCCAGCATTTT
CASSLIGQDNQPQHF
>TRBV7-7|-|TRBJ1-1|few
TGTGCCAGCAGCTTAGGCATGAACACTGAAGCTTTCTTT
CASSLGMNTEAFF
>TRBV18|-|TRBJ1-5|-
TGTGCCAGCTCACCTAATGACAGGAGCAATCAGCCCCAGCATTTT
CASSPNDRSNQPQHF
>TRBV19|-|TRBJ2-1|-
TGTGCCAGTAGTATGTTCGAGTTAAATGAGCAGTTCTTC
CASSMFELNEQFF
>TRBV7-6|TRBD1|TRBJ1-3|-
TGTGCCAGCAGCTTAGCGCGACAGGGAATGGGAAACACCATATATTTT
CASSLARQGMGNTIYF
>TRBV18|-|TRBJ2-1|-
TGTGCCAGCTCACCTCCGAGGACCGAGGGTGAGCAGTTCTTC
CASSPPRTEGEQFF
>TRBV14|TRBD1|TRBJ1-4|-
TGTGCCAGCAGCCAAGCCGGGACAGGGATAGGGGCTGAAAAACTGTTTTTT
CASSQAGTGIGAEKLFF
>TRBV19|-|TRBJ2-1|-
TGTGCCAGTAGTACTCTCCCTCCAGTTCATGAGCAGTTCTTC
CASSTLPPVHEQFF
>TRBV7-2|-|TRBJ2-7|-
TGTGCCAGCAGCCCCCGAATAGGGCAGGGCTACGAGCAGTACTTC
CASSPRIGQGYEQYF
>TRBV7-9|-|TRBJ2-6|-
TGTGCCAGCAGTCGATCATTAGGGGGTAGCTCTGGGGCCAACGTCCTGACTTTC
CASSRSLGGSSGANVLTF
>TRBV29-1|-|TRBJ2-7|-
TGCAGCGTTGTTTCGGACAGCACTACGAGTGGCCAGCAGTACTTC
CSVVSDSTTSGQQYF
>TRBV7-6|TRBD2|TRBJ2-7|-
TGTGCCAGCAACATGGGGGGGTCCTACGAGCAGTACTTC
CASNMGGSYEQYF
>TRBV9|-|TRBJ2-3|-
TGTGCCAGCAGCGTAGATGGGGGCTCTCACACAGATACGCAGTATTTT
CASSVDGGSHTDTQYF
>TRBV5-4|-|TRBJ2-2|-
TGTGCCAGCAGCTTTGGAACGTCTCCGAACACCGGGGAGCTGTTTTTT
CASSFGTSPNTGELFF
>TRBV7-2|-|TRBJ1-5|-
TGTGCCAGCAGCGTTGAAGGGTGGAGCAATCAGCCCCAGCATTTT
CASSVEGWSNQPQHF
>TRBV5-1|TRBD2|TRBJ2-7|-
TGCGCCAGCAGCTGGGGACTAGCGGGAGTTTCCTCCTACGAGCAGTACTTC
CASSWGLAGVSSYEQYF
>TRBV6-5|TRBD1|TRBJ2-7|-
TGTGCCAGCATGACAGGGGGCCTTCCAAAAGAGCAGTACTTC
CASMTGGLPKEQYF
>TRBV9|-|TRBJ2-2|-
TGTGCCAGCACCAAAGAGGGGGGCTTCGGCGGGGAGCTGTTTTTT
CASTKEGGFGGELFF
>TRBV11-2|-|TRBJ2-4|-
TGTGCCAGCAGCGCAACTAGTAAGGGCATTCAGTACTTC
CASSATSKGIQYF
>TRBV25-1|-|TRBJ2-1|few
TGTGCCAGCAGTGAAGCCAGGGCCTACAATGAGCAGTTCTTC
CASSEARAYNEQFF
>TRBV7-3|-|TRBJ2-7|once
TGTGCCAGCAGCTTAGACGGCGGGTCCTACGAGCAGTACTTC
CASSLDGGSYEQYF
>TRBV15|TRBD2|TRBJ2-5|-
TGTGCCACCAGCAGTTTCGGACTAGCGGGGGGACCCCAAGAGACCCAGTACTTC
CATSSFGLAGGPQETQYF
>TRBV6-6|-|TRBJ1-5|-
TGTGCCAGCAGTTACGGAGGAACCTATAGCAATCAGCCCCAGCATTTT
CASSYGGTYSNQPQHF
>TRBV5-1|-|TRBJ2-7|-
TGCGCCAGCATATCTCAGGGCTACGAGCAGTACTTC
CASISQGYEQYF
>TRBV29-1|-|TRBJ1-1|medium-sized
TGCAGCGTTGAGAGGATACCTGACACTGAAGCTTTCTTT
CSVERIPDTEAFF
>TRBV30|-|TRBJ1-1|-
TGTGCCTGGGGGGAGCAGGGGTTCTCCCTCCCCGGCTTT
CAWGEQGFSLPGF
>TRBV5-1|-|TRBJ2-1|once
TGCGCCAGCAGCTTAAGGGTTGGCAATGAGCAGTTCTTC
CASSLRVGNEQFF